The 19 T cell receptor beta chains reported below all come from one sample, sequenced in a study of patients and donors after allogeneic stem cell transplantation. TCRdb re-derived calls from the RT-PCR reads in MiXCR, one entry per CDR3 protein. The sample yields about 110,000 distinct CDR3 sequences, 35% seen once. Sequencing used blood, either unsorted or a sorted T cell fraction (not recorded which). These receptors originate from a human donor who was either an allogeneic HSCT recipient or a stem cell or donor lymphocyte infusion donor (not recorded which). It is not recorded whose cells these are; they may come from a transplant donor.

This clonotype was seen more than once but under ten times. The chain links TRBV7-9 to TRBJ2-2; TRBD2 agrees at 11 bases. CDR1 and CDR2 (germline): SEHNR, FQNEAQ (reference sequence). With 6 bases clipped from V and 4 bases from J, the junction kept 4 bases outside the gene matches. The CDR3 loop spans 15 amino acids. In nucleotides, the CDR3 is TGTGCCAGCAGGCTTAGCGGGAGGGTCACCGGGGAGCTGTTTTTT. This translates into CASRLSGRVTGELFF.

This chain connects TRBV12-3 or TRBV12-4 to TRBJ2-5, with D hard to call. CDR3 length equals 12 residues. V was pared by 3 bases and J by 5 bases, with 7 bases between. The CDR3 region has the DNA TGTGCCAGCAGTTTCCTGGGGGAGACCCAGTACTTC. It translates to CASSFLGETQYF.

This clonotype has only a few counts. The chain joins TRBV6-2 or TRBV6-3 to TRBJ1-5; possible D gene TRBD1, 6 bases. The ends were cut back, 0 bases at V and 0 bases at J, with 15 bases in the middle. CDR3 length equals 18 residues. CDR1 is MNHEY, CDR2 SVGEGT, per germline. The CDR3 DNA follows: TGTGCCAGCAGTTACTCGACCGGACAGCCGTATAGCAATCAGCCCCAGCATTTT. It is translated as CASSYSTGQPYSNQPQHF.

The genes are TRBV6-1 and TRBJ2-1, with D tentatively TRBD1 (6 bases). The CDR3 totals 16 residues. V was clipped by 2 bases and J by 5 bases, with 16 bases between them. Germline lookup yields CDR1 MNHNS and CDR2 SASEGT. The CDR3 DNA sequence: TGTGCCAGCAGTGAAAGGGGGTCCAAAGGTAACAATGAGCAGTTCTTC. Protein sequence: CASSERGSKGNNEQFF.

This clonotype has more than one count but fewer than ten. This rearrangement joins TRBV12-3 or TRBV12-4 to TRBJ1-5; 7 bases map to TRBD1. V was pared by 6 bases and J by 0 bases, with 8 bases of the junction left unmatched. CDR3 length equals 16 residues. CDR3 protein: CASSQGQIYSNQPQHF. For the CDR3, the DNA is TGTGCCAGCAGCCAGGGACAGATCTATAGCAATCAGCCCCAGCATTTT.

Only one count was recorded for this clonotype. The chain couples TRBV4-3 to TRBJ2-1, with 12 bases matching TRBD2. The CDR3 length is 17 residues. The V segment lost 0 bases and the J segment 2 bases; nucleotides outside the gene matches: 2. Germline CDR1 LGHNA, CDR2 YSLEER. CDR3 DNA sequence: TGCGCCAGCAGCCAAGATCCTAGCGGGAGGGCCTACAATGAGCAGTTCTTC. The encoded protein is CASSQDPSGRAYNEQFF.

There are a few counts of this clonotype. CDR3 DNA sequence: TGTGCCAGCAGCCACCGGTCAACTAATGAAAAACTGTTTTTT. This sequence encodes CASSHRSTNEKLFF. The chain recombines TRBV3-1 with TRBJ1-4; D is undetermined. Germline V gene data show CDR1 as LGHDT and CDR2 as YNNKEL (reference sequence). The germline V and J ends were trimmed by 3 bases and 0 bases, with 5 bases remaining between them. This CDR3 is built from 14 residues.

In this sample, this clonotype turned up many times. J is TRBJ2-1 and V is TRBV7-9; 12 positions match TRBD2. The J segment lost 4 bases and the V segment lost 0 bases, leaving 4 bases of the junction unmatched. This CDR3 contains 17 residues. Germline loops: CDR1 SEHNR, CDR2 FQNEAQ (reference sequence). The CDR3 region is CASSLAGTSGSYNEQFF. Here the CDR3 DNA reads TGTGCCAGCAGCTTAGCGGGGACTAGCGGGTCTTACAATGAGCAGTTCTTC. Looking up the rest from reference TRBV7-9 and TRBJ2-1 gives the full variable domain: DTGVSQNPRHKITKRGQNVTFRCDPISEHNRLYWYRQTLGQGPEFLTYFQNEAQLEKSRLLSDRFSAERPKGSFSTLEIQRTEQGDSAMYLCASSLAGTSGSYNEQFFGPGTRLTVL.

The sample holds a few counts of this clonotype. This chain links TRBV24-1 with TRBJ2-4; D remains unclear. CDR3 length: 13 residues. Germline assignment: CDR1 KGHDR and CDR2 SFDVKD. The V gene lost 6 bases and the J gene lost 8 bases, with 13 bases spanning the gap. The CDR3 here is CATSRRRGDIQYF. CDR3 in DNA: TGTGCCACCAGTCGCAGGCGAGGTGACATTCAGTACTTC.

This clonotype came up a few times. This chain connects TRBV6-5 to TRBJ1-1, with TRBD1 matching over 11 bases. The CDR3 sequence is 16 residues long. Unmatched junction bases numbered 10, after V lost 6 bases and J lost 4 bases. Germline CDR1 reads MNHEY; CDR2 reads SVGAGI. The CDR3 nucleotides are TGTGCCAGCAGCCGTCCCGGGACAGGGGGGGGCACTGAAGCTTTCTTT. Its protein product is CASSRPGTGGGTEAFF.

V usage is TRBV5-1 and J usage is TRBJ2-1, with D perhaps matching TRBD2 (5 bases). Germline V CDR1 and CDR2: SGHRS, YFSETQ. CDR3 length equals 15 residues. Deletions cut 2 bases from V and 4 bases from J, with 13 bases between. CDR3 residues: CASSLRGTTYNEQFF. CDR3 in DNA: TGCGCCAGCAGCTTACGGGGAACTACTTACAATGAGCAGTTCTTC.

This rearrangement joins TRBV11-2 to TRBJ2-3; TRBD1 might be the D (5 bases). The CDR3 spans 15 residues. The germline gives CDR1 SGHAT, CDR2 FQNNGV. Trimming shortened V by 1 base and J by 8 bases, and 16 bases separated the two germline ends. The CDR3 loop reads CASSLVWGPTPTQYF. The CDR3 DNA is TGTGCCAGCAGCTTAGTTTGGGGCCCCACCCCTACGCAGTATTTT.

CDR3 in amino acids: CSARKGARTNYGYTF. DNA of the CDR3: TGCAGTGCTAGAAAAGGGGCCCGAACTAACTATGGCTACACCTTC. The J gene is TRBJ1-2, the V gene TRBV20-1; maybe TRBD1 (5 bases). Trimming shortened V by 2 bases and J by 0 bases, and 13 bases separated the two germline ends. Germline CDR1 is DFQATT and CDR2 is SNEGSKA (reference sequence). There are 15 residues in the CDR3.

The rearrangement links TRBV7-9 to TRBJ1-4; 11 bases map to TRBD1. V shed 5 bases, J shed 7 bases, and the junction held 12 bases outside the gene matches. Germline V gene sequence: CDR1 SEHNR, CDR2 FQNEAQ (reference sequence). The CDR3 covers 17 residues. CDR3 nucleotides: TGTGCCAGCAGCGCCGGGACAGGGGGAGCGTTGGTTGAAAAACTGTTTTTT. It is translated as CASSAGTGGALVEKLFF.

This clonotype was seen a handful of times. The rearrangement links TRBV20-1 to TRBJ2-3; D ambiguous. Germline CDR1 DFQATT, CDR2 SNEGSKA (reference sequence). The CDR3 loop spans 15 amino acids. V was trimmed by 1 base and J by 4 bases, leaving 15 bases between them. CDR3 loop: CSARGLRVGPDTQYF. For the CDR3, the DNA is TGCAGTGCTAGAGGCCTCCGGGTGGGTCCAGATACGCAGTATTTT.

This clonotype turned up a few times. The CDR3 region is CASSLEVTPNIQYF. CDR3 bases: TGTGCCAGCAGCTTAGAGGTGACACCAAACATTCAGTACTTC. This chain uses TRBV7-2 with TRBJ2-4; D unresolved. This CDR3 contains 14 residues. Germline CDR1 reads SGHTA; CDR2 reads FQGNSA. The V end lost 1 base, the J end lost 6 bases, and 10 bases lay between the germline ends.

The CDR3: CASSQGGVLGYEQYF. Here the CDR3 DNA reads TGTGCCAGCAGCCAAGGAGGGGTTCTAGGCTACGAGCAGTACTTC. J is TRBJ2-7 and V is TRBV3-1; D might be TRBD1 or TRBD2, each matching 5 bases. From germline, CDR1 is LGHDT and CDR2 YNNKEL (reference sequence). This CDR3 is built from 15 residues. Trimming cost V 1 base and J 3 bases, with 13 bases left between them.

V gene TRBV7-2 combines with J gene TRBJ1-1; D perhaps matches TRBD1 (6 bases). The ends were cut back, 5 bases at V and 3 bases at J, with 16 bases in the middle. The length of the CDR3 is 15 residues. The germline gives CDR1 SGHTA, CDR2 FQGNSA. CDR3 residues: CASSPNSDSYTEAFF. The CDR3 DNA reads as TGTGCCAGCAGCCCCAACTCGGACAGTTACACTGAAGCTTTCTTT. Full variable domain (missing parts from reference TRBV7-2 and TRBJ1-1): GAGVSQSPSNKVTEKGKDVELRCDPISGHTALYWYRQSLGQGLEFLIYFQGNSAPDKSGLPSDRFSAERTGGSVSTLTIQRTQQEDSAVYLCASSPNSDSYTEAFFGQGTRLTVV.

This chain links TRBV9 with TRBJ2-1, with a tentative D call TRBD2 (5 bases). This CDR3 is built from 16 residues. V was pared by 0 bases and J by 4 bases, with 14 bases between. From germline, CDR1 is SGDLS and CDR2 YYNGEE. The CDR3 sequence: CASSVELRVHYNEQFF. The CDR3, as DNA: TGTGCCAGCAGCGTAGAGTTGCGGGTCCATTACAATGAGCAGTTCTTC. Full variable domain (outside the CDR3, taken from reference TRBV9 and TRBJ2-1): DSGVTQTPKHLITATGQRVTLRCSPRSGDLSVYWYQQSLDQGLQFLIQYYNGEERAKGNILERFSAQQFPDLHSELNLSSLELGDSALYFCASSVELRVHYNEQFFGPGTRLTVL.